This TCR beta chain came from a study of Ad26.COV2.S vaccination and SARS-CoV-2 variants. About the study: Once, or twice with 56 days between doses, Ad26.COV2.S was given intramuscularly.

V shed 6 bases and J 7 bases; nucleotides not matched to a gene: 8. Germline assignment: CDR1 KGHSH and CDR2 LQKENI. The CDR3 length is 16 residues. Using immunoSEQ multiplex PCR, the repertoire was profiled, and TCRdb retains in-frame clones only, with some absent. The repertoire holds about 440,000 clones, with 90% as singletons. Whole-study results and caveats: Spike-specific TCR breadth ran higher among vaccine recipients than placebo recipients. There was reportedly substantial breadth in spike-specific CD8+ and CD4+ T cell responses after vaccination.

Treatment of the sample: 15 to 20 received Ad26.COV2.S at low or high dose, single or two shots; five or six received placebo; per-sample allocation not given. The samples were gathered on day 63 after the first injection of vaccine or placebo. A remark on this clone: Antigen unknown.

The receptor was derived from a person aged 18 to 59 who received the Ad26.COV2.S COVID-19 vaccine or a placebo. The gene calls are TRBV18 and TRBJ2-1; 14 bases are a match to TRBD2. Material: peripheral blood, obtained in a trial of Ad26.COV2.S vaccine versus placebo. The CDR3 DNA sequence: TGTGCCAGCTCCCCCCTTGGGACTAGCGGGGGAAATGAGCAGTTCTTC. It specifies CASSPLGTSGGNEQFF. The whole variable domain, filled in from reference TRBV18 and TRBJ2-1, reads NAGVMQNPRHLVRRRGQEARLRCSPMKGHSHVYWYRQLPEEGLKFMVYLQKENIIDESGMPKERFSAEFPKEGPSILRIQQVVRGDSAAYFCASSPLGTSGGNEQFFGPGTRLTVL.